Listed here are 30 T cell receptor beta chains from one sample, sequenced in a study of OX40 agonist ivuxolimab in advanced cancers. TCRdb's copy holds only in-frame clones and misses some; the assay was immunoSEQ multiplex PCR. The sample contains 20,000 to 25,000 clones, roughly 90% of which appear only once. The sample was CD4+ or CD8+ T cells sorted from blood, taken in a trial of the OX40 agonist ivuxolimab. These receptors were collected from an adult with an advanced solid tumor such as melanoma, head and neck, liver or kidney cancer.

The CDR3 is CASSKTSGRGHEQFF. CDR3 in DNA: TGTGCCAGCAGTAAAACTAGCGGGAGAGGCCATGAGCAGTTCTTC. The rearrangement joins TRBV28 to TRBJ2-1, with 11 nucleotides matching TRBD2. J was trimmed by 8 bases and V by 5 bases; bases with no gene match: 8. Germline V lookup: CDR1 MDHEN, CDR2 SYDVKM. There are 15 residues in the CDR3.

The rearrangement links TRBV9 to TRBJ2-3; D tentatively fits TRBD1 or TRBD2 (5 bases each). Per the germline V gene, CDR1 is SGDLS and CDR2 is YYNGEE. CDR3 length: 14 amino acids. Deletions cut 7 bases from V and 1 base from J, with 13 bases between. The CDR3 region is CASARGSGTDTQYF. CDR3 nucleotides: TGTGCCAGCGCACGGGGCTCGGGCACAGATACGCAGTATTTT.

This clone appeared a few times. The chain uses TRBV27 and TRBJ2-1; D is unresolved. This CDR3 is 11 amino acids long. The V and J ends lost 8 bases and 6 bases respectively, with 8 bases between them. The V gene's germline CDR1 is MNHEY and CDR2 SMNVEV (reference sequence). The CDR3 bases are TGTGCCAGCGGTCAGAGCAATGAGCAGTTCTTC. This encodes CASGQSNEQFF.

The chain employs TRBV7-8 and TRBJ2-3; maybe TRBD2 (6 bases). This CDR3 is built from 15 residues. V was cut by 0 bases and J by 6 bases, with 13 bases left in between. Germline-derived CDR1 and CDR2 are SGHVS and FQNEAQ. Here the CDR3 reads CASSLAGGSPDTQYF. CDR3 sequence (DNA): TGTGCCAGCAGCTTAGCTGGGGGGAGTCCCGATACGCAGTATTTT.

The gene calls are TRBV9 and TRBJ2-6, with D tentatively TRBD2 (5 bases). This CDR3 is built from 17 residues. Per germline, CDR1 SGDLS and CDR2 YYNGEE. V shed 4 bases and J shed 2 bases, with 16 bases lying between them. CDR3 DNA sequence: TGTGCCAGCAGCCCAGCGGCAGCTTCCACTGGGGCCAACGTCCTGACTTTC. Encoded protein: CASSPAAASTGANVLTF.

This chain links TRBV4-1 with TRBJ1-1; D unresolved. From germline, CDR1 is MGHRA and CDR2 YSYEKL. This CDR3 spans 12 amino acids. V lost 3 bases and J lost 2, with 4 bases in between. The CDR3 spells CASSHSNTEAFF. CDR3 DNA sequence: TGCGCCAGCAGCCACTCAAACACTGAAGCTTTCTTT.

The V call is TRBV28, the J call TRBJ2-2; D gene ambiguous. Germline V gene lookup returns CDR1 MDHEN and CDR2 SYDVKM. The CDR3 is 11 amino acids. Trimming stripped 3 bases from V and 6 bases from J, with 2 bases between. The CDR3 here is CASSFSGELFF. The DNA for the CDR3 is TGTGCCAGCAGTTTTTCCGGGGAGCTGTTTTTT.

This chain joins TRBV11-3 and TRBJ2-3; TRBD1 or TRBD2 may be the D gene (5 bases each). Germline CDR1 is SGHNT and CDR2 is YENEEA. Trimming cost V 0 bases and J 2 bases, with 12 bases left between them. The CDR3 extends over 16 amino acids. This chain's CDR3 is CASSLEPEGYTDTQYF. The CDR3, as DNA: TGTGCCAGCAGCTTAGAGCCCGAGGGGTACACAGATACGCAGTATTTT.

The gene calls are TRBV15 and TRBJ2-7; unclear D gene. The germline V gene has CDR1 LNHNV and CDR2 YYDKDF (reference sequence). The CDR3 sequence is 12 residues long. V lost 5 bases, J lost 0 bases, and 5 bases lay in between. The CDR3 sequence: CATSPSSYEQYF. CDR3 sequence (DNA): TGTGCCACCAGCCCCAGCTCCTACGAGCAGTACTTC.

This sequence joins TRBV6-1 and TRBJ1-2, with TRBD1 identical over 7 bases. V was pared by 5 bases and J by 7 bases, with 10 bases of the junction left unmatched. CDR3 length equals 14 residues. In germline, CDR1 is MNHNS, CDR2 SASEGT. Here the CDR3 reads CASSRDQGDRGYTF. The CDR3 DNA sequence: TGTGCCAGCAGTAGAGATCAGGGGGACCGTGGCTACACCTTC.

V is TRBV19 and J is TRBJ1-1; the D gene is possibly TRBD1 (5 bases). CDR3 length equals 13 residues. From germline, CDR1 is LNHDA and CDR2 SQIVND (reference sequence). V shed 2 bases and J shed 8 bases, with 12 bases lying between them. The CDR3 loop is CASSIWAGEEAFF. In DNA, the CDR3 is TGTGCCAGTAGTATATGGGCGGGGGAGGAAGCTTTCTTT.

This clone has at least ten counts. The chain recombines TRBV10-1 with TRBJ2-4; 8 bases match TRBD1. Germline-derived CDR1 and CDR2 are WNHNN and SYGVQD (reference sequence). The J segment lost 5 bases and the V segment lost 5 bases, leaving 5 bases of the junction unmatched. The CDR3 covers 14 residues. CDR3 region: CASSTGTGENIQYF. CDR3 bases: TGCGCCAGCAGTACCGGGACAGGCGAAAACATTCAGTACTTC.

The rearrangement joins TRBV29-1 to TRBJ2-2; 8 bases are a match to TRBD1. The J segment lost 4 bases and the V segment lost 7 bases, leaving 11 bases of the junction unmatched. CDR1 is SQVTM, CDR2 ANQGSEA, per germline. CDR3 length: 15 amino acids. As DNA, the CDR3 is TGCAGCGCACAACAGGGGGGAGTAGGCACCGGGGAGCTGTTTTTT. Translating it yields CSAQQGGVGTGELFF.

This chain connects TRBV7-8 to TRBJ2-7, with D possibly being TRBD2 (5 bases). CDR1 and CDR2 (germline): SGHVS, FQNEAQ. The V end lost 5 bases, the J end lost 5 bases, and 10 bases lay between the germline ends. CDR3 length: 12 amino acids. The CDR3 coding sequence is TGTGCCAGCAGCCCGGGGATCAACGAGCAGTACTTC. Its translation is CASSPGINEQYF. Supplemented by reference TRBV7-8 and TRBJ2-7, the full variable domain reads GAGVSQSPRYKVAKRGQDVALRCDPISGHVSLFWYQQALGQGPEFLTYFQNEAQLDKSGLPSDRFFAERPEGSVSTLKIQRTQQEDSAVYLCASSPGINEQYFGPGTRLTVT.

The chain carries TRBV5-4 and TRBJ1-1; D is unresolved. The CDR3 runs 12 residues. V gave up 5 bases and J gave up 3 bases, with 8 bases separating them. The germline gives CDR1 SGHNT, CDR2 YYREEE (reference sequence). CDR3 in DNA: TGTGCCAGCAGGTCGGAAGACACTGAAGCTTTCTTT. Its protein is CASRSEDTEAFF.

The rearrangement joins TRBV28 to TRBJ1-2; no definite D call. CDR1 and CDR2 from the germline V gene are MDHEN and SYDVKM. The CDR3 totals 16 residues. V lost 6 bases and J lost 7, with 24 bases in between. As DNA, the CDR3 is TGTGCCAGCAGCCGGGAAGGGCCGACCCTTGTTGCTGGCTACACCTTC. It codes for CASSREGPTLVAGYTF.

This chain uses TRBV9 with TRBJ2-1; D perhaps matches TRBD1 (5 bases). This CDR3 spans 14 amino acids. CDR1 and CDR2 (germline): SGDLS, YYNGEE. V lost 3 bases, J lost 10 bases, and 17 bases lay in between. The DNA for the CDR3 is TGTGCCAGCAGCGCGAAAGGACAATTTAGGGAGCAGTTCTTC. It yields the protein CASSAKGQFREQFF.

J is TRBJ2-7 and V is TRBV7-8; TRBD1 aligns across 9 bases. This CDR3 region has 17 residues. The V segment lost 3 bases and the J segment 2 bases; nucleotides outside the gene matches: 11. Germline V CDR1 and CDR2: SGHVS, FQNEAQ. The CDR3 sequence: CASSLAYRGLPTYEQYF. The DNA for the CDR3 is TGTGCCAGCAGCTTGGCCTACAGGGGGCTACCTACCTACGAGCAGTACTTC. Together with reference TRBV7-8 and TRBJ2-7, the CDR3 gives the full variable domain: GAGVSQSPRYKVAKRGQDVALRCDPISGHVSLFWYQQALGQGPEFLTYFQNEAQLDKSGLPSDRFFAERPEGSVSTLKIQRTQQEDSAVYLCASSLAYRGLPTYEQYFGPGTRLTVT.

This clone was seen just once. The chain carries TRBV5-6 and TRBJ1-2; 7 bases are shared with TRBD1. CDR3 length: 14 residues. Germline V gene data show CDR1 as SGHDT and CDR2 as YYEEEE. With V trimmed by 4 bases and J by 3 bases, 6 bases remained unmatched. The CDR3 sequence: CASSTGTAYYGYTF. The CDR3 DNA reads as TGTGCCAGCAGCACTGGGACAGCCTACTATGGCTACACCTTC.

The chain couples TRBV4-3 to TRBJ1-2; D is unresolved. CDR1 and CDR2 (germline): LGHNA, YSLEER. The CDR3 spans 13 residues. V lost 0 bases, J lost 8 bases, and 10 bases lay in between. CDR3 loop: CASSQDPSRGYTF. In nucleotides, the CDR3 is TGCGCCAGCAGCCAAGACCCCAGTCGAGGCTACACCTTC.

The chain is built from TRBV28 and TRBJ2-7; unclear D gene. The CDR3 is 11 amino acids. V shed 2 bases and J shed 5 bases, with 4 bases lying between them. Germline loops: CDR1 MDHEN, CDR2 SYDVKM. CDR3 region: CASSLMDEQYF. The CDR3 nucleotides read TGTGCCAGCAGTTTAATGGACGAGCAGTACTTC.

CDR3: CASSDGTYGYTF. Here the CDR3 DNA reads TGCGCCAGCAGTGACGGCACCTATGGCTACACCTTC. The chain recombines TRBV10-1 with TRBJ1-2; D uncertain. Trimming took off 3 bases at V and 4 bases at J, with 6 bases between the two ends. The V gene's germline CDR1 is WNHNN and CDR2 SYGVQD (reference sequence). The CDR3 consists of 12 residues.

CDR3 protein: CASRRDRVEEQFF. CDR3 coding DNA: TGTGCCAGCAGACGGGACAGGGTAGAGGAGCAGTTCTTC. The rearrangement uses TRBV6-5 and TRBJ2-1; 9 bases match TRBD1. This CDR3 is built from 13 residues. V trimming: 6 bases; J trimming: 10 bases; junction bases outside the gene matches: 7. Looked up from germline, CDR1 is MNHEY and CDR2 is SVGAGI.

This clone was picked up one time. The chain uses TRBV9 and TRBJ2-5, with 7 nucleotides matching TRBD1. The CDR3 contains 14 residues. CDR1 and CDR2 (germline): SGDLS, YYNGEE. The trim removed 2 bases at V and 2 bases at J, leaving 3 bases unmatched. CDR3 coding DNA: TGTGCCAGCAGCGTCAGGGACAGTCAAGAGACCCAGTACTTC. Translation: CASSVRDSQETQYF. Variable domain in full (rest from reference TRBV9 and TRBJ2-5): DSGVTQTPKHLITATGQRVTLRCSPRSGDLSVYWYQQSLDQGLQFLIQYYNGEERAKGNILERFSAQQFPDLHSELNLSSLELGDSALYFCASSVRDSQETQYFGPGTRLLVL.

This chain joins TRBV4-3 and TRBJ1-1; TRBD1 matches 11 bases. Trimming removed 3 bases from V and 8 bases from J; junction bases left unmatched: 5. The CDR3 runs 14 residues. In germline, CDR1 is LGHNA, CDR2 YSLEER. The CDR3 DNA follows: TGCGCCAGCAGCCAGGACAGGGGGCTCTCAGAAGCTTTCTTT. Its translation is CASSQDRGLSEAFF.

The chain carries TRBV7-3 and TRBJ2-1; TRBD1 aligns across 8 bases. Germline lookup yields CDR1 SGHTA and CDR2 FQGTGA. The trim removed 5 bases at V and 6 bases at J, leaving 12 bases unmatched. This CDR3 has 16 residues. The CDR3, as DNA: TGTGCCAGCAGCCTTCCCCAGGGGACAGGTCGCAATGAGCAGTTCTTC. It is translated as CASSLPQGTGRNEQFF. Complete variable domain (other parts from reference TRBV7-3 and TRBJ2-1): GAGVSQTPSNKVTEKGKYVELRCDPISGHTALYWYRQSLGQGPEFLIYFQGTGAADDSGLPNDRFFAVRPEGSVSTLKIQRTERGDSAVYLCASSLPQGTGRNEQFFGPGTRLTVL.

V and J are TRBV4-2 and TRBJ2-1, with TRBD1 matching 7 bases. The CDR3 extends over 17 amino acids. CDR1 and CDR2 (germline): LGHNA, YNFKEQ. The V segment lost 0 bases and the J segment 0 bases; nucleotides outside the gene matches: 5. CDR3 DNA: TGTGCCAGCAGCCAAGAACAGGGGAGTATCTCCTACAATGAGCAGTTCTTC. This sequence encodes CASSQEQGSISYNEQFF.

The chain combines TRBV7-8 with TRBJ2-1; tentative D call: TRBD2 (6 bases). Trimming stripped 2 bases from V and 4 bases from J, with 18 bases between. Germline V gene lookup returns CDR1 SGHVS and CDR2 FQNEAQ. This CDR3 contains 17 residues. This chain's CDR3 is CASSLSAGSPLYNEQFF. CDR3 DNA: TGTGCCAGCAGCTTAAGTGCGGGATCCCCCCTTTACAATGAGCAGTTCTTC.

The chain is built from TRBV7-9 and TRBJ2-3; 9 bases fit TRBD1. This CDR3 comprises 13 residues. Germline assignment: CDR1 SEHNR and CDR2 FQNEAQ (reference sequence). The junction had 5 bases not matched to a gene; V was cut back by 11 bases and J by 2 bases. Written as DNA, the CDR3 is TGTGCCGCCGGGACAGGGCACACAGATACGCAGTATTTT. This gives the protein CAAGTGHTDTQYF.

The chain employs TRBV18 and TRBJ2-7; D assignment may be TRBD1 or TRBD2 (5 bases each). Trimming left V 5 bases short and J 3 bases short, with 11 bases between. The CDR3 runs to 13 residues. Germline V gene lookup returns CDR1 KGHSH and CDR2 LQKENI. CDR3 bases: TGTGCCAGCTCAACCCGGGACCGCTACGAGCAGTACTTC. Encoded protein: CASSTRDRYEQYF.